Below, 22 T cell receptor beta chains from the same sample are listed, as sequenced in a study of T cells in Graves' hyperthyroidism and ophthalmopathy. TCR beta CDR3 regions were amplified from RNA transcripts. A set of HTBI primers served as the primers for a first-round RT-PCR of the TCR CDR3. From the multiplex PCR reads, TCRdb called clonotypes with MiXCR, one entry per CDR3 protein. The sample yields 90,000 to 120,000 distinct CDR3 sequences, about a sixth seen once. The material sequenced was blood. All receptors come from a woman aged 45-60 years with Graves' hyperthyroidism.

This clonotype has just a few counts. V usage is TRBV11-2 and J usage is TRBJ1-4; perhaps TRBD1 as D (5 bases). Trimming left V 5 bases short and J 8 bases short, with 15 bases between. This CDR3 is built from 14 residues. Germline V gene lookup returns CDR1 SGHAT and CDR2 FQNNGV. CDR3 region: CASSDGQHSEKLFF. The CDR3 DNA reads TGTGCCAGCAGCGATGGACAACATTCCGAAAAACTGTTTTTT. The full variable domain, completed using reference TRBV11-2 and TRBJ1-4, is EAGVAQSPRYKIIEKRQSVAFWCNPISGHATLYWYQQILGQGPKLLIQFQNNGVVDDSQLPKDRFSAERLKGVDSTLKIQPAKLEDSAVYLCASSDGQHSEKLFFGSGTQLSVL.

This clonotype has at least ten counts. The gene calls are TRBV27 and TRBJ2-7; 10 nucleotides agree with TRBD1. The CDR3 length is 13 residues. The junction had 3 bases not matched to a gene; V was cut back by 5 bases and J by 5 bases. Germline V CDR1 and CDR2: MNHEY, SMNVEV (reference sequence). The CDR3 DNA is TGTGCCAGCAGTCGGGACAGGGGAGACGAGCAGTACTTC. Residues: CASSRDRGDEQYF.

This clonotype is medium-sized by share. The chain recombines TRBV20-1 with TRBJ2-2; the match to TRBD1 covers 9 bases. The CDR3 contains 16 residues. After removal of 3 bases from V and 1 base from J, the junction contained 6 bases not matched to a gene. The V gene's germline CDR1 is DFQATT and CDR2 SNEGSKA (reference sequence). The chain's CDR3 is CSARDRGRVNTGELFF. The DNA for the CDR3 is TGCAGTGCTAGGGACAGGGGAAGAGTGAACACCGGGGAGCTGTTTTTT.

This chain joins TRBV2 and TRBJ2-3, with TRBD1 as a possible D gene (5 bases). This CDR3 spans 16 amino acids. Germline lookup yields CDR1 SNHLY and CDR2 FYNNEI. Trimming took 1 base from V and 4 from J, leaving 15 bases between them. CDR3 region: CASSEEGWGKADTQYF. Here the CDR3 DNA reads TGTGCCAGCAGTGAAGAAGGATGGGGCAAAGCAGATACGCAGTATTTT.

The chain links TRBV6-1 to TRBJ2-3; 8 positions agree with TRBD2. The CDR3 has 14 residues. V dropped 6 bases and J dropped 3; count of bases not matched to a gene: 5. The germline CDR1 and CDR2 sequences are MNHNS and SASEGT. CDR3 sequence: CASRVSGMTDTQYF. The CDR3 DNA is TGTGCCAGCAGAGTTAGCGGGATGACAGATACGCAGTATTTT.

This clonotype has a count of ten or more. For the CDR3, the DNA is TGTGCCAGCAGCTTGGCGGGACAGGGGGAATTGGGACTGTTTTTT. Translating it yields CASSLAGQGELGLFF. The rearrangement joins TRBV7-2 to TRBJ1-4; TRBD1 agrees at 11 bases. CDR3 length: 15 amino acids. The germline gives CDR1 SGHTA, CDR2 FQGNSA. Unmatched junction bases numbered 10, after V lost 3 bases and J lost 13 bases.

This clonotype was found many times. The rearrangement joins TRBV3-1 to TRBJ1-2, with TRBD1 as a possible D gene (5 bases). The CDR3 consists of 13 residues. CDR1 is LGHDT, CDR2 YNNKEL, per germline (reference sequence). The V gene lost 0 bases and the J gene lost 5 bases, with 7 bases spanning the gap. CDR3 in DNA: TGTGCCAGCAGCCAAGATGGGACGTATGGCTACACCTTC. Translation gives CASSQDGTYGYTF. The full variable domain, rest sourced from reference TRBV3-1 and TRBJ1-2, is DTAVSQTPKYLVTQMGNDKSIKCEQNLGHDTMYWYKQDSKKFLKIMFSYNNKELIINETVPNRFSPKSPDKAHLNLHINSLELGDSAVYFCASSQDGTYGYTFGSGTRLTVV.

This rearrangement joins TRBV2 to TRBJ2-2; 14 bases align to TRBD2. J lost 7 bases, V lost 5 bases, and 15 bases had no gene match. The germline V gene has CDR1 SNHLY and CDR2 FYNNEI. The CDR3 extends over 19 amino acids. The DNA of the CDR3 is TGTGCCAGCAGTCCCGGGACTAGCGGGAGCCCCATCGGGATCGGGGAGCTGTTTTTT. It yields the protein CASSPGTSGSPIGIGELFF.

This clonotype was observed many times. CDR3 region: CASSPRPGTGEQFF. The CDR3, as DNA: TGTGCCAGCAGCCCCCGCCCGGGGACAGGTGAGCAGTTCTTC. The V gene is TRBV7-3, the J gene TRBJ2-1; 8 nucleotides line up with TRBD1. The CDR3 has 14 residues. Trimming at V came to 5 bases and at J to 9 bases, leaving 9 bases not matched to a gene. Germline loops: CDR1 SGHTA, CDR2 FQGTGA.

The chain recombines TRBV7-3 with TRBJ1-2, with D uncertain. V lost 5 bases and J 5 bases, leaving 12 bases between the germline ends. CDR1 is SGHTA, CDR2 FQGTGA, per germline. The CDR3 extends over 13 amino acids. CDR3 loop: CASSVGREYGYTF. CDR3 DNA: TGTGCCAGCAGCGTAGGACGCGAATATGGCTACACCTTC.

In its sample, this clonotype was seen many times. The chain carries TRBV10-3 and TRBJ2-7; D is perhaps TRBD1 (7 bases). Germline V CDR1 and CDR2: ENHRY, SYGVKD. The CDR3 runs to 15 residues. The ends were cut back, 6 bases at V and 1 base at J, with 16 bases in the middle. CDR3 sequence: CAIREGQMKSYEQYF. The CDR3 DNA is TGTGCCATCAGGGAGGGACAGATGAAATCCTACGAGCAGTACTTC.

The count of this clonotype is one. This chain joins TRBV28 and TRBJ2-6; TRBD1 matches 9 bases. The CDR3 is made up of 16 amino acids. Per germline, CDR1 MDHEN and CDR2 SYDVKM. After removal of 6 bases from V and 2 bases from J, the junction contained 5 bases not matched to a gene. The CDR3 nucleotides read TGTGCCAGCAGAGAGAGGACAGGGGCTGGGGCCAACGTCCTGACTTTC. It codes for CASRERTGAGANVLTF. Based on the CDR3 plus reference TRBV28 and TRBJ2-6, the full variable domain is DVKVTQSSRYLVKRTGEKVFLECVQDMDHENMFWYRQDPGLGLRLIYFSYDVKMKEKGDIPEGYSVSREKKERFSLILESASTNQTSMYLCASRERTGAGANVLTFGAGSRLTVL.

This clonotype has at least ten counts. The rearrangement uses TRBV19 and TRBJ2-1; perhaps TRBD2 as D (5 bases). The V gene lost 3 bases and the J gene lost 10 bases, with 13 bases spanning the gap. The CDR3 is 13 residues long. Per germline, CDR1 LNHDA and CDR2 SQIVND (reference sequence). The CDR3 spells CASSILSDTEQFF. The CDR3 nucleotides are TGTGCCAGTAGTATCCTTAGCGACACCGAGCAGTTCTTC.

This clonotype was recorded many times. The genes are TRBV5-1 and TRBJ1-1; TRBD1 matches 12 bases. The length of the CDR3 is 14 residues. The V and J ends lost 4 bases and 5 bases, in that order; junction bases with no gene match: 3. Germline-derived CDR1 and CDR2 are SGHRS and YFSETQ. This chain's CDR3 is CASSRDRGRTEAFF. Written as DNA, the CDR3 is TGCGCCAGCAGCCGGGACAGGGGGCGGACTGAAGCTTTCTTT.

This clonotype was seen many times. The chain is built from TRBV27 and TRBJ2-7, with 14 bases lining up with TRBD2. The V gene's germline CDR1 is MNHEY and CDR2 SMNVEV (reference sequence). The CDR3 contains 16 residues. After removal of 3 bases from V and 5 bases from J, the junction contained 6 bases not matched to a gene. The CDR3 protein is CASSLVRLAGGNEQYF. The CDR3 DNA sequence: TGTGCCAGCAGTTTGGTACGACTAGCGGGAGGGAACGAGCAGTACTTC.

This clonotype was observed at least ten times. The genes are TRBV4-2 and TRBJ1-1; a weak D match, TRBD1 (5 bases). V was trimmed by 3 bases and J by 1 base, leaving 9 bases between them. Germline V gene data show CDR1 as LGHNA and CDR2 as YNFKEQ. The CDR3 loop spans 14 amino acids. The CDR3 nucleotides are TGTGCCAGCAGCCATCCGGGACGGAACACTGAAGCTTTCTTT. It yields the protein CASSHPGRNTEAFF.

This clonotype came up many times. The rearrangement joins TRBV3-1 to TRBJ2-5; 7 positions agree with TRBD2. V shed 0 bases, J shed 2 bases, and the junction held 9 bases outside the gene matches. The CDR3 has 17 residues. Per the germline V gene, CDR1 is LGHDT and CDR2 is YNNKEL (reference sequence). The CDR3 loop is CASSQEMSSGAQETQYF. CDR3 bases: TGTGCCAGCAGCCAAGAAATGTCGAGCGGGGCACAAGAGACCCAGTACTTC.

This clonotype was counted at least ten times. The chain employs TRBV11-2 and TRBJ2-1; a weak D match, TRBD2 (6 bases). CDR1 is SGHAT and CDR2 is FQNNGV in the germline V gene. The CDR3 length is 16 residues. The germline V and J ends were trimmed by 5 bases and 9 bases, with 23 bases remaining between them. This CDR3 reads CASSRGLGGRGVEQFF. The CDR3 region has the DNA TGTGCCAGCAGCCGCGGACTGGGGGGTAGAGGGGTTGAGCAGTTCTTC.

This rearrangement joins TRBV4-1 to TRBJ1-6; the D gene is possibly TRBD1 (6 bases). Germline V gene sequence: CDR1 MGHRA, CDR2 YSYEKL. Between the trimmed V and J ends, which lost 1 base and 10 bases, there was a span of 17 bases. This CDR3 contains 16 residues. CDR3 protein: CASSQAGRQESSPLHF. Here the CDR3 DNA reads TGCGCCAGCAGCCAAGCAGGACGACAGGAGTCATCACCCCTCCACTTT.

Notes on this clonotype: This may come from a read error, since a much larger clone is one base off. The V and J genes are TRBV5-1 and TRBJ2-3; D is unclear. Germline V gene data show CDR1 as SGHRS and CDR2 as YFSETQ. The CDR3 is made up of 14 amino acids. V lost 0 bases and J lost 0, with 5 bases in between. The CDR3 DNA is TGCGCCAGCAGCTTGGCAGAGAGCACAGATACGCAGTATTTT. Translated: CASSLAESTDTQYF.

This clonotype was seen repeatedly, ten times or more. This rearrangement joins TRBV29-1 to TRBJ2-7; tentatively, D is TRBD1 (6 bases). CDR1 is SQVTM, CDR2 ANQGSEA, per germline. This CDR3 comprises 12 residues. Trimming left V 4 bases short and J 4 bases short, with 11 bases between. CDR3 bases: TGCAGCGTTGCACAGGGAGTTTACGAGCAGTACTTC. Protein sequence: CSVAQGVYEQYF.

The V and J genes are TRBV11-2 and TRBJ1-1, with D perhaps TRBD1 (5 bases). This CDR3 is built from 17 residues. The V gene lost 0 bases and the J gene lost 0 bases, with 14 bases spanning the gap. From germline, CDR1 is SGHAT and CDR2 FQNNGV. CDR3 amino acids: CASSLDQWRQMNTEAFF. For the CDR3, the DNA is TGTGCCAGCAGCTTAGATCAATGGAGACAGATGAACACTGAAGCTTTCTTT.